The sequence of this T cell receptor beta chain was determined in a study of blood T cell repertoires in COVID-19. Across the whole study: Both acute and convalescent COVID-19 samples were obtained from the United States, Italy and Spain.

CDR1 is MDHEN and CDR2 is SYDVKM in the germline V gene. The CDR3 has 16 residues. Losses at the gene ends were 3 bases for V and 2 bases for J; bases not matched to a gene: 9. Per the authors' pipeline: By means of reference gene primer amplification, nucleated cell counts were estimated. Generated by immunoSEQ multiplex PCR, the TCRdb table keeps only in-frame clones and is missing some. V, J and clone size reflect that table, while D and trimming were determined from the DNA. This table holds around 50,000 clones, 84% found once. The sequence came from a human donor in a cohort sampled during active COVID-19. The chain recombines TRBV28 with TRBJ2-7, with 8 bases fitting TRBD2. The specimen was peripheral blood. The CDR3 region has the DNA TGTGCCAGCAGTTTCAGTCTAGCGGGCCTTACCTACGAGCAGTACTTC. This encodes CASSFSLAGLTYEQYF.